This T cell receptor (beta chain) came from a study of cytomegalovirus exposure and HLA in healthy donors. Study conclusions and caveats: The study reported that TCR beta sequences accurately predicted HLA-A and HLA-B alleles in most subjects. TCR beta chains numbering more than 150 were designated cytomegalovirus-associated. The likely origin of a cluster of highly shared sequence variants was a sequencing artifact. Of the V segments, some could not be distinguished, including TRBV6-2 and TRBV6-3, and were excluded.

About this clone: Its antigen remains unidentified.

Primers included in the PCR were 60 Vbeta and 13 Jbeta primers. Only in-frame clones appear in the TCRdb table, and some are missing; sequencing was by immunoSEQ multiplex PCR. Of around 180,000 clones in the sample, 70% to 90% were seen once. Germline CDR1 SGHTA, CDR2 FQGNSA. This CDR3 region has 14 residues. Trimming removed 1 base from V and 4 bases from J; junction bases left unmatched: 3. The receptor was isolated from a male donor in good health and CMV-seronegative. Material: PBMCs. The chain employs TRBV7-2 and TRBJ2-7; TRBD1 matches 8 bases. The CDR3 bases are TGTGCCAGCAGCTTAGGACAGGGGATATACGAGCAGTACTTC. Protein product: CASSLGQGIYEQYF.